This T cell receptor beta chain is from a study of T cells in Graves' hyperthyroidism and ophthalmopathy. Findings of the study overall: From stable hyperthyroidism, ophthalmopathy was set apart by a 13 V-J model.

Germline-derived CDR1 and CDR2 are SGHRS and YFSETQ. This CDR3 comprises 13 residues. V shed 3 bases and J shed 6 bases, with 12 bases lying between them. It was RNA transcripts that yielded the amplified TCR beta CDR3 regions. Primed by the HTBI set, a first-round RT-PCR was run on the TCR CDR3. TCRdb redid the calling of the multiplex PCR reads with MiXCR, one entry per CDR3 protein. Among about 530,000 distinct CDR3 sequences listed, 17% were seen once. Note on this clonotype: Its specificity is not known.

The TCR sequence derives from a woman under 30 with Graves' ophthalmopathy. The rearrangement links TRBV5-1 to TRBJ1-2, with no clear D. Sequencing input: blood. CDR3 in amino acids: CASSSQSLDGYTF. The CDR3 nucleotides are TGCGCCAGCAGCTCGCAATCCCTTGATGGCTACACCTTC.